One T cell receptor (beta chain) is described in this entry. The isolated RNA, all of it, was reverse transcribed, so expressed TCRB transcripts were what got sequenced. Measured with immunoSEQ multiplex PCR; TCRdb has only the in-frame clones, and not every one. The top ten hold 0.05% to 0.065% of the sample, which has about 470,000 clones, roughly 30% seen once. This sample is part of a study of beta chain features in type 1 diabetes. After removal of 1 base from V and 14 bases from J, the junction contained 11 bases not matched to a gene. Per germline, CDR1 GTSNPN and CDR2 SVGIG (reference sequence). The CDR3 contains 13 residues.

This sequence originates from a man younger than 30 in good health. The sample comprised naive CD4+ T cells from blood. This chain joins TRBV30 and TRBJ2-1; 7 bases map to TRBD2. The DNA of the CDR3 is TGTGCCTGGAGTGGTGCGGGAGCACGGGGTGAGTTCTTC. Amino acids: CAWSGAGARGEFF.